This entry lists 6 T cell receptor beta chains sequenced from one sample in a study of cytomegalovirus exposure and HLA in healthy donors. The PCR made use of 60 Vbeta and 13 Jbeta primers. The method was immunoSEQ multiplex PCR; TCRdb's version includes in-frame clones alone and lacks a portion of them. The sample includes about 170,000 clones, roughly 75% of them seen just once. The sample comprised PBMCs. Receptors were obtained from a woman aged 50 to 60 in good health and CMV-seropositive.

The chain combines TRBV7-2 with TRBJ1-5; TRBD1 matches at 7 bases. J was trimmed by 9 bases and V by 5 bases; bases with no gene match: 10. The CDR3 extends over 14 amino acids. From germline, CDR1 is SGHTA and CDR2 FQGNSA. The CDR3 here is CASSVGQVEGPQHF. The CDR3 DNA reads TGTGCCAGCAGCGTCGGACAGGTCGAGGGGCCCCAGCATTTT.

This clone appeared once. CDR3 sequence: CASSQDRAGGYRYGYTF. The DNA of the CDR3 is TGCGCCAGCAGCCAAGATCGCGCAGGGGGCTATCGGTATGGCTACACCTTC. V gene TRBV4-3 combines with J gene TRBJ1-2, with 8 bases that match TRBD1. CDR1 and CDR2 from the germline V gene are LGHNA and YSLEER. The junction had 11 bases not matched to a gene; V was cut back by 0 bases and J by 5 bases. The CDR3 has 17 residues.

The V call is TRBV7-9, the J call TRBJ2-2, with D hard to call. Germline CDR1 reads SEHNR; CDR2 reads FQNEAQ (reference sequence). The V end lost 1 base, the J end lost 0 bases, and 9 bases lay between the germline ends. The CDR3 is 16 amino acids. CDR3 in amino acids: CASSLDVQTNTGELFF. CDR3 sequence (DNA): TGTGCCAGCAGCTTAGATGTCCAAACGAACACCGGGGAGCTGTTTTTT. Full variable domain (outside the CDR3, taken from reference TRBV7-9 and TRBJ2-2): DTGVSQNPRHKITKRGQNVTFRCDPISEHNRLYWYRQTLGQGPEFLTYFQNEAQLEKSRLLSDRFSAERPKGSFSTLEIQRTEQGDSAMYLCASSLDVQTNTGELFFGEGSRLTVL.

This clone was counted between two and nine times. The gene calls are TRBV5-1 and TRBJ2-2; 16 bases match TRBD2. Unmatched junction bases numbered 7, after V lost 4 bases and J lost 7 bases. The CDR3 covers 17 residues. In germline, CDR1 is SGHRS, CDR2 YFSETQ. The CDR3 nucleotides read TGCGCCAGCAGCCCGGGACTAGCGGGGGGGCCGAACGGGGAGCTGTTTTTT. Translating it yields CASSPGLAGGPNGELFF.

The chain has TRBV5-1 and TRBJ2-2; TRBD1 might be the D (6 bases). CDR1 is SGHRS and CDR2 is YFSETQ in the germline V gene. The CDR3 is 15 amino acids. V lost 0 bases and J lost 9, with 15 bases in between. The CDR3 loop reads CASSLGHRDVRELFF. The CDR3 DNA sequence: TGCGCCAGCAGCTTGGGCCACAGGGACGTTAGGGAGCTGTTTTTT.

The chain employs TRBV15 and TRBJ2-7, with D possibly matching TRBD1 (6 bases). V lost 0 bases and J lost 4, with 19 bases in between. The CDR3 loop spans 17 amino acids. Germline CDR1 LNHNV, CDR2 YYDKDF (reference sequence). The chain's CDR3 is CATSRDQPGTRHYEQYF. The DNA for the CDR3 is TGTGCCACCAGCAGAGATCAACCCGGGACAAGGCATTACGAGCAGTACTTC.